This T cell receptor beta chain originates from a study of regulatory T cells in long-lasting Graves disease. Germline V lookup: CDR1 MGHRA, CDR2 YSYEKL. Trimming removed 1 base at V and 4 bases at J, with 9 bases between. The CDR3 spans 14 residues. The sample's time point: newly diagnosed GD, antithyroid drugs for less than 3 months. PBMC RNA served as the TCR library source. Both iRepertoire HTBI primers and Arm-PCR of CDR3 regions were used to build the TCR beta libraries. From the multiplex PCR reads, TCRdb called clonotypes with MiXCR, one entry per CDR3 protein. The table records 680,000 or so distinct CDR3 sequences, approximately 15% of them present only once. This clonotype was counted only a few times. The data were also submitted as part of a second study, on T cells in Graves' hyperthyroidism and ophthalmopathy. That source adds: Researchers ran a first-round RT-PCR on the TCR CDR3 using the HTBI primer set. Ophthalmopathy was separated from stable hyperthyroidism by a 13 V-J model.

The receptor was isolated from a woman aged 25 to 39 with Graves disease. This rearrangement joins TRBV4-1 to TRBJ2-3; perhaps TRBD2 as D (5 bases). Sequencing used peripheral blood mononuclear cells (PBMCs), obtained at new diagnosis, from a patient treated with antithyroid drugs. CDR3 amino acids: CASSQVGSADTQYF. The CDR3 DNA reads TGCGCCAGCAGCCAAGTTGGGAGTGCAGATACGCAGTATTTT.